These 22 T cell receptor beta chains were sequenced from one sample in a study of T-cell memory formation after mild COVID-19. One entry per CDR3 protein, called by TCRdb with MiXCR from the 5' RACE reads. The top ten clones hold roughly 23% of a sample with 250,000 or so distinct CDR3 sequences, 15% to 20% of them seen once. The source material was PBMCs or a T cell subset sorted from them (not recorded which). These receptors were collected from a man younger than 35 who had mild COVID-19 (a few samples of this study predate the infection). Cell type and time point are not known.

The V and J genes are TRBV7-2 and TRBJ1-2; the match to TRBD1 covers 7 bases. The CDR3 covers 13 residues. Germline V CDR1 and CDR2: SGHTA, FQGNSA. Trimming removed 7 bases from V and 2 bases from J; junction bases left unmatched: 4. The CDR3 spells CASTLTGNYGYTF. CDR3 sequence (DNA): TGTGCCAGCACCTTGACAGGGAACTATGGCTACACCTTC.

This clonotype was seen a handful of times. This chain connects TRBV20-1 to TRBJ1-1; D uncertain. This CDR3 has 15 amino acids. Looked up from germline, CDR1 is DFQATT and CDR2 is SNEGSKA (reference sequence). Trimming removed 4 bases at V and 1 base at J, with 16 bases between. CDR3 nucleotide sequence: TGCAGTGCTATCCCTCCGTCGGTAGGGAACACTGAAGCTTTCTTT. Translated: CSAIPPSVGNTEAFF.

This clonotype was counted only a few times. This rearrangement joins TRBV7-6 to TRBJ2-3; D remains ambiguous. V lost 6 bases and J 1 base, leaving 8 bases between the germline ends. The CDR3 consists of 13 residues. Germline-derived CDR1 and CDR2 are SGHVS and FNYEAQ. DNA for the CDR3: TGTGCCAGCAGTCGACAACGCACAGATACGCAGTATTTT. Its protein is CASSRQRTDTQYF.

Only a few counts were recorded for this clonotype. V usage is TRBV3-1 and J usage is TRBJ2-6; the D gene could be TRBD1 or TRBD2 (5 bases each). V was shortened by 6 bases and J by 0 bases, with 15 bases between the two germline ends. Germline V CDR1 and CDR2: LGHDT, YNNKEL (reference sequence). The CDR3 loop spans 17 amino acids. CDR3 sequence (DNA): TGTGCCAGCAGACTTACCGGGACGGACTCTGGGGCCAACGTCCTGACTTTC. It is translated as CASRLTGTDSGANVLTF.

This clonotype turned up a few times. The chain's CDR3 is CASSYSTAGGSHEQFF. CDR3 sequence (DNA): TGTGCCAGCAGTTACTCGACAGCGGGGGGGTCCCATGAGCAGTTCTTC. V is TRBV6-2 or TRBV6-3 and J is TRBJ2-1; the match to TRBD2 covers 10 bases. CDR1 is MNHEY and CDR2 is SVGEGT in the germline V gene. The V gene end was trimmed by 0 bases and the J gene end by 8 bases; junction bases not matched to a gene: 7. The CDR3 runs 16 residues.

The genes are TRBV4-1 and TRBJ2-3; either TRBD1 or TRBD2 may fit D (6 bases each). The V end was cut by 2 bases, the J end by 2 bases, with 20 bases between. The CDR3 is made up of 18 amino acids. Germline values: CDR1 MGHRA, CDR2 YSYEKL. The DNA of the CDR3 is TGCGCCAGCAGCCAAAGGGGGTATGCGGGGCGTTACACAGATACGCAGTATTTT. Translation: CASSQRGYAGRYTDTQYF.

This clonotype was counted ten times or more. The chain links TRBV7-9 to TRBJ2-1, with 7 bases that match TRBD2. Germline loops: CDR1 SEHNR, CDR2 FQNEAQ (reference sequence). This CDR3 contains 18 residues. V trimming: 7 bases; J trimming: 0 bases; junction bases outside the gene matches: 15. CDR3 in DNA: TGTGCCAGCAACCCCGGCGGGGGTGTCGGGAGCTCCTACAATGAGCAGTTCTTC. Protein: CASNPGGGVGSSYNEQFF.

CDR3 sequence reads: CASSIRPGALQPQHF. The CDR3 DNA reads TGTGCCAGCAGCATAAGACCGGGCGCCCTCCAGCCCCAGCATTTT. The chain carries TRBV12-3 or TRBV12-4 and TRBJ1-5; D not certain. There are 15 residues in the CDR3. V lost 6 bases to trimming and J lost 7 bases, with 19 bases between them.

The chain joins TRBV15 to TRBJ2-5; D is uncertain. The CDR3 spans 14 residues. Trimming removed 5 bases from V and 1 base from J, with 11 bases in between. CDR1 and CDR2 (germline): LNHNV, YYDKDF (reference sequence). Written as DNA, the CDR3 is TGTGCCACCAGCTCTGACTCACCCCAAGAGACCCAGTACTTC. It codes for CATSSDSPQETQYF.

This clonotype was detected many times. This sequence joins TRBV7-2 and TRBJ1-1; D is perhaps TRBD1 (5 bases). Germline-derived CDR1 and CDR2 are SGHTA and FQGNSA. This CDR3 has 18 residues. The germline V and J ends were trimmed by 4 bases and 0 bases, with 21 bases remaining between them. The CDR3: CASSSRGGGVPMNTEAFF. For the CDR3, the DNA is TGTGCCAGCAGCTCGAGGGGTGGAGGGGTGCCAATGAACACTGAAGCTTTCTTT.

Only a few counts were recorded for this clonotype. The V gene is TRBV5-1, the J gene TRBJ2-5; the D gene is possibly TRBD2 (6 bases). Germline V gives CDR1 SGHRS, CDR2 YFSETQ. The CDR3 covers 15 residues. The V end was cut by 0 bases, the J end by 1 base, with 10 bases between. CDR3 region: CASSLAAGIQETQYF. Here the CDR3 DNA reads TGCGCCAGCAGCTTGGCCGCGGGGATCCAAGAGACCCAGTACTTC.

This chain joins TRBV5-5 and TRBJ1-6, with TRBD1 identical over 7 bases. Germline V gene data show CDR1 as SGHKS and CDR2 as YYEKEE (reference sequence). The V gene end was trimmed by 4 bases and the J gene end by 6 bases; junction bases not matched to a gene: 10. CDR3 length: 16 amino acids. CDR3 in DNA: TGTGCCAGCAGCAGTCGTAGGGACAGCCCTAATTCACCCCTCCACTTT. Translating gives CASSSRRDSPNSPLHF.

The V gene is TRBV20-1, the J gene TRBJ2-1, with 13 bases that match TRBD2. This CDR3 comprises 14 residues. Per the germline V gene, CDR1 is DFQATT and CDR2 is SNEGSKA (reference sequence). DNA for the CDR3: TGCACTGTACTAGCGGGGGGGCCAAGGGATGAGCAGTTCTTC. It codes for CTVLAGGPRDEQFF.

This clonotype was recorded a few times. This chain uses TRBV20-1 with TRBJ2-3; D is perhaps TRBD1 (5 bases). This CDR3 has 15 residues. Looked up from germline, CDR1 is DFQATT and CDR2 is SNEGSKA (reference sequence). V lost 2 bases to trimming and J lost 6 bases, with 18 bases between them. CDR3 sequence: CSARRTSSVRDTQYF. CDR3 DNA: TGCAGTGCTAGAAGGACATCGTCTGTGCGGGATACGCAGTATTTT.

The table lists this clonotype with a few counts. V and J are TRBV28 and TRBJ1-6, with D possibly matching TRBD1 (5 bases). Per germline, CDR1 MDHEN and CDR2 SYDVKM. The CDR3 runs to 12 residues. Trimming removed 6 bases from V and 8 bases from J, with 8 bases in between. The CDR3 region is CASRRGDSPLHF. DNA for the CDR3: TGTGCCAGCAGGCGGGGGGATTCACCCCTCCACTTT.

This chain joins TRBV5-1 and TRBJ2-5; D is tentatively TRBD1 or TRBD2 (5 bases each). The germline V gene encodes CDR1 SGHRS and CDR2 YFSETQ. Trimming left V 2 bases short and J 5 bases short, with 10 bases between. The CDR3 has 13 residues. CDR3 nucleotides: TGCGCCAGCAGCTTCGGGGCGACGGAGACCCAGTACTTC. It translates to CASSFGATETQYF.

This clonotype was found a few times. The chain uses TRBV5-1 and TRBJ2-7; no reliable D call. Germline V CDR1 and CDR2: SGHRS, YFSETQ. CDR3 length equals 16 residues. Trimming removed 1 base from V and 6 bases from J, with 20 bases in between. CDR3 amino acids: CASSLTGVGSPGEQYF. For the CDR3, the DNA is TGCGCCAGCAGCTTGACCGGCGTAGGGTCCCCCGGCGAGCAGTACTTC.

V and J are TRBV14 and TRBJ2-7; 7 bases line up with TRBD2. J gave up 3 bases and V 0 bases, and 2 bases lay outside the gene matches. CDR3 length: 14 residues. Germline V lookup: CDR1 SGHDN, CDR2 FVKESK. The CDR3 DNA reads TGTGCCAGCAGCCAAGAATCTAGCGGCTACGAGCAGTACTTC. Encoded protein: CASSQESSGYEQYF.

V and J are TRBV18 and TRBJ1-6; D is undetermined. Per the germline V gene, CDR1 is KGHSH and CDR2 is LQKENI. CDR3 size: 14 residues. V was trimmed by 3 bases and J by 6 bases, leaving 9 bases between them. For the CDR3, the DNA is TGTGCCAGCTCACCGACGGACGTTAATTCACCCCTCCACTTT. Encoded protein: CASSPTDVNSPLHF. The entire variable domain, with the rest obtained from reference TRBV18 and TRBJ1-6, is as follows: NAGVMQNPRHLVRRRGQEARLRCSPMKGHSHVYWYRQLPEEGLKFMVYLQKENIIDESGMPKERFSAEFPKEGPSILRIQQVVRGDSAAYFCASSPTDVNSPLHFGNGTRLTVT.

The gene calls are TRBV19 and TRBJ2-7; TRBD1 is a possible D gene (6 bases). Germline assignment: CDR1 LNHDA and CDR2 SQIVND (reference sequence). V was cut by 3 bases and J by 3 bases, with 18 bases left in between. The CDR3 extends over 16 amino acids. CDR3 nucleotide sequence: TGTGCCAGTAGTATTTCCCACAGGGCCAGAGGCTACGAGCAGTACTTC. As protein: CASSISHRARGYEQYF. The whole variable domain, filled in from reference TRBV19 and TRBJ2-7, reads DGGITQSPKYLFRKEGQNVTLSCEQNLNHDAMYWYRQDPGQGLRLIYYSQIVNDFQKGDIAEGYSVSREKKESFPLTVTSAQKNPTAFYLCASSISHRARGYEQYFGPGTRLTVT.

This clonotype was seen a handful of times. The V gene is TRBV12-3 or TRBV12-4, the J gene TRBJ1-3; weak D call: TRBD1 (5 bases). The CDR3 extends over 15 amino acids. V lost 4 bases and J 3 bases, leaving 13 bases between the germline ends. The CDR3 nucleotides read TGTGCCAGCAGTTCCCAGGGCTTGGATGGAAACACCATATATTTT. It yields the protein CASSSQGLDGNTIYF.

The rearrangement links TRBV5-1 to TRBJ1-1; 8 bases are shared with TRBD1. Per the germline V gene, CDR1 is SGHRS and CDR2 is YFSETQ. Germline trimming cut 5 bases from V and 3 bases from J; bases unmatched to any gene: 9. CDR3 length: 15 residues. CDR3 coding DNA: TGCGCCAGCAGGCGCCCAGGGGGCGAAGACACTGAAGCTTTCTTT. The encoded protein is CASRRPGGEDTEAFF.